This is a list of T cell receptor beta chains from one sample in a study of blood T cell repertoires in COVID-19. The table came from immunoSEQ multiplex PCR; TCRdb's copy has only in-frame clones and leaves some out. The sample has over 35,000 clones, 85% seen once; the top ten hold approximately 15%. Sequencing was done on a sample of peripheral blood. The origin of the receptors is a human donor in a cohort sampled during active COVID-19. Each CDR3 is given with its conserved first and last residue. The D gene is left open where the match is weak. Some rows have no size entry. The others give once, few or many, or a class for an expanded clone.

CDR3	DNA	D	size	length	J	V
CASSNGRVRTGGIRGYTF	TGTGCCAGTAGTAACGGTAGAGTCCGGACAGGGGGCATTCGTGGCTACACCTTC	TRBD1	.	18	TRBJ1-2	TRBV19
CASSATGGGTEAFF	TGTGCCAGCAGCGCGACAGGGGGAGGGACTGAAGCTTTCTTT	TRBD1	once	14	TRBJ1-1	TRBV7-9
CASSSQGANSPLHF	TGTGCCAGCAGCTCACAGGGGGCTAATTCACCCCTCCACTTT	TRBD1	few	14	TRBJ1-6	TRBV6-2/TRBV6-3
CASNSIGGKNIQYF	TGTGCCAGCAATTCGATAGGGGGAAAAAACATTCAGTACTTC	.	.	14	TRBJ2-4	TRBV2
CASSYRSDQPQHF	TGTGCCAGCAGTTACCGTTCGGATCAGCCCCAGCATTTT	.	.	13	TRBJ1-5	TRBV6-5
CASSLGAETQYF	TGCGCCAGCAGCTTGGGCGCGGAGACCCAGTACTTC	.	once	12	TRBJ2-5	TRBV5-1
CASSKDSGELFF	TGTGCCAGCAGCAAGGACTCCGGGGAGCTGTTTTTT	.	.	12	TRBJ2-2	TRBV7-9
CASSFTGEGYGYTF	TGTGCCAGCAGCTTTACGGGAGAGGGCTATGGCTACACCTTC	.	.	14	TRBJ1-2	TRBV5-5
CASSSQGGGYGYTF	TGTGCCAGTAGTTCGCAAGGGGGCGGCTATGGCTACACCTTC	TRBD1	.	14	TRBJ1-2	TRBV19
CASSLEGGQGGPNEKLFF	TGTGCCAGCAGCTTAGAAGGGGGCCAGGGGGGACCTAATGAAAAACTGTTTTTT	TRBD1	.	18	TRBJ1-4	TRBV7-9
CASSLGLVIVRHKETQYF	TGTGCCAGCAGCTTAGGGCTAGTCATCGTTCGGCACAAAGAGACCCAGTACTTC	.	few	18	TRBJ2-5	TRBV7-8
CASSVAGGPYEQYF	TGTGCCAGCAGTGTAGCGGGGGGGCCCTACGAGCAGTACTTC	TRBD2	once	14	TRBJ2-7	TRBV6-1
CATSDSGRTGYEQYF	TGTGCCACCAGTGACTCCGGCCGGACTGGCTACGAGCAGTACTTC	.	once	15	TRBJ2-7	TRBV24-1
CASSFTGTTGETQYF	TGTGCCAGCAGCTTCACTGGGACTACTGGGGAGACCCAGTACTTC	TRBD2	.	15	TRBJ2-5	TRBV11-2
CASSRRQGFNQPQHF	TGCGCCAGCAGTCGGAGACAGGGATTCAATCAGCCCCAGCATTTT	TRBD1	.	15	TRBJ1-5	TRBV10-1
CSVRQGDTQYF	TGCAGCGTAAGACAGGGGGATACGCAGTATTTT	TRBD1	.	11	TRBJ2-3	TRBV29-1
CASSQEFQPGGLVSPLHF	TGTGCCAGCAGCCAAGAATTCCAGCCAGGAGGCTTGGTTTCACCCCTCCACTTT	.	.	18	TRBJ1-6	TRBV14
CASSFGVQGGSTGNQPQHF	TGTGCCAGCAGTTTTGGGGTGCAGGGGGGATCTACGGGCAATCAGCCCCAGCATTTT	TRBD1	few	19	TRBJ1-5	TRBV27
CASIYSGGPGYTF	TGTGCCAGCATTTATTCAGGGGGTCCGGGCTACACCTTC	TRBD1	.	13	TRBJ1-2	TRBV2
CASSKYTQGGDTAPLHF	TGTGCCAGTAGCAAATATACTCAGGGGGGAGATACGGCACCCCTCCACTTT	TRBD1	.	17	TRBJ1-6	TRBV19
CASSLAFGGVNEQFF	TGTGCCAGCAGCTTAGCTTTCGGGGGGGTCAATGAGCAGTTCTTC	TRBD2	.	15	TRBJ2-1	TRBV7-9
CASSLGQGLYGYTF	TGTGCCAGCAGCTTGGGGCAGGGCCTCTATGGCTACACCTTC	.	.	14	TRBJ1-2	TRBV5-4
CASSIPVGRQFETQYF	TGTGCCAGCAGCATTCCAGTGGGGCGCCAGTTTGAGACCCAGTACTTC	.	.	16	TRBJ2-5	TRBV7-9
CASSFEGRGVKNIQYF	TGTGCCAGCAGCTTCGAGGGGAGGGGGGTCAAAAACATTCAGTACTTC	.	.	16	TRBJ2-4	TRBV7-2
CASTNRGIGETQYF	TGTGCCAGCACCAACAGGGGTATCGGAGAGACCCAGTACTTC	TRBD1	.	14	TRBJ2-5	TRBV7-8
CASSAGQPQYEQYF	TGCGCCAGCAGCGCGGGACAGCCTCAATACGAGCAGTACTTC	.	.	14	TRBJ2-7	TRBV5-1
CASSLNSDTQYF	TGCGCCAGCAGCTTGAACTCAGATACGCAGTATTTT	.	.	12	TRBJ2-3	TRBV5-1
CASSLGTSGGAYNEQFF	TGTGCCAGCAGCTTAGGGACTAGCGGGGGGGCGTACAATGAGCAGTTCTTC	TRBD2	.	17	TRBJ2-1	TRBV7-9
CASSFAGTGGPSTDTQYF	TGTGCCAGCAGCTTCGCCGGGACAGGGGGTCCTAGCACAGATACGCAGTATTTT	TRBD1	.	18	TRBJ2-3	TRBV7-3
CASSLGLAPYNEQFF	TGCGCCAGCAGCTTGGGACTAGCCCCCTACAATGAGCAGTTCTTC	TRBD2	.	15	TRBJ2-1	TRBV5-1
CASSSGQTYSQPQHF	TGTGCCAGTAGTTCTGGACAGACTTATTCTCAGCCCCAGCATTTT	.	.	15	TRBJ1-5	TRBV19
CASSLDYTTQYF	TGTGCCAGCAGCTTAGACTATACAACGCAGTATTTT	.	.	12	TRBJ2-3	TRBV7-2
CASSVLDSQYTF	TGTGCCAGCAGCGTCTTAGACAGTCAGTACACCTTC	.	.	12	TRBJ1-2	TRBV5-4
CASSPAQETQYF	TGTGCCAGCTCACCAGCGCAAGAGACCCAGTACTTC	.	.	12	TRBJ2-5	TRBV18
CASSKGGRTGANVLTF	TGTGCCAGCAGTAAAGGGGGCAGAACTGGGGCCAACGTCCTGACTTTC	TRBD1	.	16	TRBJ2-6	TRBV6-1
CASSQRTGGGNTIYF	TGTGCCAGCAGTCAACGGACAGGGGGTGGAAACACCATATATTTT	TRBD1	few	15	TRBJ1-3	TRBV14
CASSQAAGVDGYTF	TGCGCCAGCAGCCAAGCAGCAGGGGTTGATGGCTACACCTTC	.	.	14	TRBJ1-2	TRBV4-3
CASSQGTSNEQFF	TGTGCCAGCAGCCAAGGGACTTCCAATGAGCAGTTCTTC	.	.	13	TRBJ2-1	TRBV3-1/TRBV3-2
CAISGNRQGSTDTQYF	TGTGCCATCAGTGGGAATCGACAGGGAAGCACAGATACGCAGTATTTT	TRBD1	.	16	TRBJ2-3	TRBV10-3
CASSGTGSSEQFF	TGTGCCAGCAGTGGGACAGGGTCTTCAGAGCAGTTCTTC	TRBD1	.	13	TRBJ2-1	TRBV27
CASSTEQGRYGYTF	TGTGCCAGCAGTACCGAACAGGGACGCTATGGCTACACCTTC	.	.	14	TRBJ1-2	TRBV6-5
CASSYGRDRYQRVQFF	TGTGCCAGCAGTTACGGTAGGGACAGATACCAACGGGTGCAGTTCTTC	TRBD1	.	16	TRBJ2-1	TRBV6-2/TRBV6-3
CASSNRDTATNEKLFF	TGTGCCAGCAGCAACCGCGACACTGCAACTAATGAAAAACTGTTTTTT	.	.	16	TRBJ1-4	TRBV5-4